This T cell receptor beta chain was observed in a study of control samples from healthy donors and cancer patients. Data came from immunoSEQ multiplex PCR; TCRdb stores just in-frame clones and leaves some out. The sample shows 100,000 to 150,000 clones, 85% to 95% of them seen only once. A single count supports this clone. The CDR3 contains 14 residues. The germline V gene has CDR1 GTSNPN and CDR2 SVGIG (reference sequence). Losses at the gene ends were 2 bases for V and 3 bases for J; bases not matched to a gene: 4. The gene calls are TRBV30 and TRBJ1-5; the match to TRBD1 covers 7 bases. The clonotype comes from a man in his fifties with head and neck cancer. The source material was PBMCs. CDR3 amino acids: CAWSKTGNNQPQHF. CDR3 in DNA: TGTGCCTGGAGTAAGACAGGGAACAATCAGCCCCAGCATTTT.